Reported below is one TCR beta chain. The target antigen is unknown. The data belong to a study of shared clonotypes between healthy human individuals. The study's findings and limits: A limitation of the genetic and exposure-history diversity represented arose from few donors.

CDR1 and CDR2 (germline): SGHRS, YFSETQ. V lost 4 bases to trimming and J lost 3 bases, with 10 bases between them. CDR3 length: 13 amino acids. Some clones are missing from TCRdb's copy, which holds only in-frame ones; the method was immunoSEQ multiplex PCR. The sample has 1.5 million to 1.9 million clones, about 98% seen once. This rearrangement joins TRBV5-1 to TRBJ2-5; D is ambiguous. The source is a man aged 30 to 45 in good health. Source material: naive CD4+ T cells sorted from blood. As to subset: CD45RA+ positively selected. Here the CDR3 DNA reads TGCGCCAGCAGCGTGAGAGCCGAAGAGACCCAGTACTTC. It specifies CASSVRAEETQYF.